This T cell receptor (beta chain) was documented in a study of T-cell reconstitution after alpha-beta-depleted transplantation in children. This clonotype has ten or more counts. V was pared by 1 base and J by 3 bases, with 10 bases between. Germline V lookup: CDR1 DFQATT, CDR2 SNEGSKA (reference sequence). The CDR3 consists of 13 residues. Unique molecular identifiers were incorporated during preparation of the TCRbeta library. Using its own MiXCR run on the PCR reads, TCRdb lists one record per CDR3 protein. The repertoire holds approximately 290,000 distinct CDR3 sequences, with 11% as singletons. Sequences were derived from peripheral blood, sampled 180 days after TCRalphabeta/CD19-depleted stem cell transplant. The sequence came from a male patient between 2 and 15 years old who had a stem cell transplant for chronic granulomatous disease, so the T cells may come from the graft donor. The genes are TRBV20-1 and TRBJ2-7, with a possible D match to TRBD2 (6 bases). This chain's CDR3 is CSARGRLDYEQYF. The CDR3 DNA follows: TGCAGTGCTAGAGGCCGACTAGACTACGAGCAGTACTTC.